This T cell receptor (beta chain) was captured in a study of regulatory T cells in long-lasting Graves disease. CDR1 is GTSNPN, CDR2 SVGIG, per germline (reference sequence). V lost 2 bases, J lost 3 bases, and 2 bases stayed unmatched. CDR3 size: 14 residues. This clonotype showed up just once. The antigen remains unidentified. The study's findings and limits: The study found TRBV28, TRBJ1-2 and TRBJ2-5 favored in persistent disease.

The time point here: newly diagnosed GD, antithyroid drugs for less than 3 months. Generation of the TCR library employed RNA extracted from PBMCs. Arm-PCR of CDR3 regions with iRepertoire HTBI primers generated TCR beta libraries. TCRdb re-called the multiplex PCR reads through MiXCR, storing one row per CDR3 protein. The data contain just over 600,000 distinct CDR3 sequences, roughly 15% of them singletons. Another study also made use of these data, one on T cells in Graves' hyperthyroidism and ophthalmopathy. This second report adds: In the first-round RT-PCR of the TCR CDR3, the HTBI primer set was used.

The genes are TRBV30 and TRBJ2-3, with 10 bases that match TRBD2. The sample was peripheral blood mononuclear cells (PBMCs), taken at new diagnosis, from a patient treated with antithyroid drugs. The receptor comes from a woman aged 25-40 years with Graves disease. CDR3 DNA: TGTGCCTGGAGTCTGACTAGCGGGACAGATACGCAGTATTTT. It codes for CAWSLTSGTDTQYF.